Each of the 6 T cell receptor beta chains below was sequenced from the same sample in a study of shared clonotypes between healthy human individuals. TCRdb's table, derived via immunoSEQ multiplex PCR, lists solely in-frame clones and lacks some. The data show 2 million to 2.5 million clones, nearly 97% seen once. Sequences were obtained from naive CD4+ T cells sorted from blood. Sample subset: CD45RA+ positively selected. These receptors originate from a man between 18 and 35 years old in good health.

As for this clone: At the DNA level, this CDR3 is encoded by other sequences in the same sample as well. The genes are TRBV30 and TRBJ2-1, with 8 bases identical to TRBD2. The CDR3 spans 15 residues. The V segment lost 0 bases and the J segment 4 bases; nucleotides outside the gene matches: 5. CDR1 is GTSNPN, CDR2 SVGIG, per germline (reference sequence). CDR3 in amino acids: CAWSVRSGSYNEQFF. CDR3 nucleotide sequence: TGTGCCTGGAGTGTAAGGAGCGGGAGTTACAATGAGCAGTTCTTC.

This CDR3 reads CAISGQGHNSPLHF. CDR3 nucleotide sequence: TGTGCCATCAGTGGACAGGGACATAATTCACCCCTCCACTTT. V gene TRBV10-3 combines with J gene TRBJ1-6; 7 bases fit TRBD1. J gave up 5 bases and V 4 bases, and 2 bases lay outside the gene matches. Germline lookup yields CDR1 ENHRY and CDR2 SYGVKD. The CDR3 is 14 amino acids.

The rearrangement links TRBV7-8 to TRBJ1-1; 7 positions match TRBD1. The CDR3 has 16 amino acids. The germline gives CDR1 SGHVS, CDR2 FQNEAQ. V lost 1 base and J lost 0; bases outside the gene matches: 5. The CDR3 sequence: CASSLEGAAMNTEAFF. CDR3 DNA: TGTGCCAGCAGCTTAGAGGGGGCAGCCATGAACACTGAAGCTTTCTTT.

V is TRBV29-1 and J is TRBJ1-1, with D unclear. The length of the CDR3 is 14 residues. The germline V gene encodes CDR1 SQVTM and CDR2 ANQGSEA. V shed 4 bases and J shed 1 base, with 13 bases lying between them. Here the CDR3 reads CSVVFYRANTEAFF. CDR3 DNA sequence: TGCAGCGTTGTCTTTTACCGAGCGAACACTGAAGCTTTCTTT.

This sequence joins TRBV4-2 and TRBJ2-3, with TRBD1 matching over 9 bases. CDR1 is LGHNA and CDR2 is YNFKEQ in the germline V gene. This CDR3 is built from 16 residues. V trimming: 1 base; J trimming: 5 bases; junction bases outside the gene matches: 7. Here the CDR3 reads CASSQVNRGPGDTQYF. DNA of the CDR3: TGTGCCAGCAGCCAAGTGAACAGGGGGCCTGGAGATACGCAGTATTTT.

This clone has only one observation. J is TRBJ1-4 and V is TRBV27; D remains unclear. V was pared by 4 bases and J by 8 bases, with 17 bases between. Germline lookup yields CDR1 MNHEY and CDR2 SMNVEV (reference sequence). This CDR3 is built from 15 residues. CDR3 sequence (DNA): TGTGCCAGCAGTTCTCGAGCTGGGATTCGGGAAAAACTGTTTTTT. Residues: CASSSRAGIREKLFF.